The T cell receptor (beta chain) under discussion was sequenced for a study of human T cells and chemical hapten exposure. As for the study in general: 2% DPC was applied to approximately 2 cm by approximately 2 cm of upper inner arm skin for sensitization. Chiefly women, the patients showed alopecia areata, totalis or universalis.

This clonotype was counted many times. The CDR3 runs to 14 residues. Looked up from germline, CDR1 is MNHEY and CDR2 is SVGAGI. V lost 5 bases to trimming and J lost 8 bases; unmatched junction nucleotides: 5. Time point specified: patch test 1, 2 weeks after DPC sensitization. The treatment here: therapeutic diphenylcyclopropenone sensitization with weekly scalp DPC. TCRdb reanalysed the RACE reads using MiXCR and keeps one entry per CDR3 protein. The table shows under 450,000 distinct CDR3 sequences, with roughly 5% occurring only once. The specimen was whole blood, collected in connection with sensitization to the hapten diphenylcyclopropenone (DPC). This sequence joins TRBV6-5 and TRBJ1-4, with TRBD1 matching over 10 bases. The TCR originated in a woman between 45 and 65 years old with alopecia areata. Some clones in this sample may be carry-over from other donors' samples. CDR3 coding DNA: TGTGCCAGCAGTCCGGGACAGGGGTTGGAAAAACTGTTTTTT. Protein: CASSPGQGLEKLFF.